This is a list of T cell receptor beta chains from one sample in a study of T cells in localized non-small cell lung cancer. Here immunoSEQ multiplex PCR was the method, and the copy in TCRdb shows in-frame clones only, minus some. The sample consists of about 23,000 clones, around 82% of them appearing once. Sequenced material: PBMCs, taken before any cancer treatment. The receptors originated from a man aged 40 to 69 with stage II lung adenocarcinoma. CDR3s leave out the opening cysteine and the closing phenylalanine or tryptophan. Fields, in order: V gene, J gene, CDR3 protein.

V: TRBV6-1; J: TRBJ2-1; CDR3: ASRPADSRGNEQF
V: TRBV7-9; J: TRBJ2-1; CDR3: ASSAFSGGASYEQF
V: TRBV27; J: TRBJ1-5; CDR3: ASSLTGRGNQPQH
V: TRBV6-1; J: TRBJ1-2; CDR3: ASSNTGTANYGYT
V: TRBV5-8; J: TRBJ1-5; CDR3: ASSAGTFSNQPQH
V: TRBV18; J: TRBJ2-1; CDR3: ASSPPWRGAVNEQF
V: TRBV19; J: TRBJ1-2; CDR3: ASSPPAFYGYT
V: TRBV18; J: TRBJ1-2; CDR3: ASSEDRDAYGYT
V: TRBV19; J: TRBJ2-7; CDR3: ASSTGDTSYEQY
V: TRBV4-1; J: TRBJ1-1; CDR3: ASSQPTGNTEAF
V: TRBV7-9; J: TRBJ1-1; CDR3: ASSLVALMNTEAF
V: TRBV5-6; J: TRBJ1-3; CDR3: ASSSGRTGGKGNTIY
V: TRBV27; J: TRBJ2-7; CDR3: ASSFSGSSYEQY
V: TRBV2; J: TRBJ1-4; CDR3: ASSRRSQTNEKLF
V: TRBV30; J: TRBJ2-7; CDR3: AWTSESSYEQY
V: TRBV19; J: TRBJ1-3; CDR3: ASSMGSSGNTIY
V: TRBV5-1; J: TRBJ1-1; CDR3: ASSRQGQGRTEAF
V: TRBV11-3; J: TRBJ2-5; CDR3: ASKAQETQY
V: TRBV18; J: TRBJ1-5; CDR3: ASSLDRGHSEPQH
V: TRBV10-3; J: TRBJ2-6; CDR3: AISVSAGLVSGANVLT
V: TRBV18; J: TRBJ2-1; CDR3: ASSPPTGGSYNEQF
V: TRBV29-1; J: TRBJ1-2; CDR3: SDTDLYGYT
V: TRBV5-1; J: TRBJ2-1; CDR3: ASSLQPYNEQF
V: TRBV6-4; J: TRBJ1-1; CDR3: ASSDSAGGGEAF
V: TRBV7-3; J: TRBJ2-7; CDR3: ASSPTLGYEQY
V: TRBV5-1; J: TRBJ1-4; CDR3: ASRRQGVEEKLF
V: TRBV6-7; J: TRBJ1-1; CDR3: ASSYSAGNMRYTEAF
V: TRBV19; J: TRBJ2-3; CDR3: ASSHRGRLSTDTQY
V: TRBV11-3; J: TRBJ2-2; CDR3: ASSSQTLNTGELF
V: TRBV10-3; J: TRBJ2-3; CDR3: AISGAGATDTQY
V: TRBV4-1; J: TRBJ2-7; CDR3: ASSQGMSYEQY
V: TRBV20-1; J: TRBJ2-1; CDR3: SATYNEQF
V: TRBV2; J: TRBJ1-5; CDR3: ASSGWAASSNQPQH
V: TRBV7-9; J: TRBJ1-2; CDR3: ASSPGADRGRPGGYT
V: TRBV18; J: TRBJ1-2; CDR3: ASSPPPGIYGYT
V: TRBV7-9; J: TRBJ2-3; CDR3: ASSRRGVISTDTQY
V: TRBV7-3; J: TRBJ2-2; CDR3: ASSWTGTSPTGELF
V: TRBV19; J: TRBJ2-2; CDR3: ASLRQGANTGELF
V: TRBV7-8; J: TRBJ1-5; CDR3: ASSLSGASNQPQH
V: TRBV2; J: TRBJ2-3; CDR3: ARTGPENLDTQY
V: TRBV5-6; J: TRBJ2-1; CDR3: ASSLPGPYNEQF
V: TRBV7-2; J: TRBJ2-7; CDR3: ASSTAYEQY